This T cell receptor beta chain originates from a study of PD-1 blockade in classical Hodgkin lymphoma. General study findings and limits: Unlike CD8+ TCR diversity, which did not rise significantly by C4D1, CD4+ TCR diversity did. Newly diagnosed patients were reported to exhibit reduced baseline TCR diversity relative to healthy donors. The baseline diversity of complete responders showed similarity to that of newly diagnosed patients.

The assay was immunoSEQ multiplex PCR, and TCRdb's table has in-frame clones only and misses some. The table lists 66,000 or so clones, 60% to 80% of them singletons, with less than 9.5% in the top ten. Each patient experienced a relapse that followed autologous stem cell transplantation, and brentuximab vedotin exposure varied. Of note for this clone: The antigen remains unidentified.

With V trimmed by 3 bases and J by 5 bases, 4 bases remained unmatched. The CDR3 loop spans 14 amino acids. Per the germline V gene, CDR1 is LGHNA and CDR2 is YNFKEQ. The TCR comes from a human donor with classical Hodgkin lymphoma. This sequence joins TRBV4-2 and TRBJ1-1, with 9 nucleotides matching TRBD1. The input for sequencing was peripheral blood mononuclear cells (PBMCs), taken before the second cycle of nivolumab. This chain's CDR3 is CASSQRDRVTEAFF. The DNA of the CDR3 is TGTGCCAGCAGCCAGCGGGACAGGGTGACTGAAGCTTTCTTT.